Following are 9 T cell receptor beta chains from one sample sequenced in a study of a mutant IDH1 vaccine in newly diagnosed glioma. The antigens these receptors bind are not known. Noted time point: week 23, last vaccination. Each dose delivered 300 ug of mutant IDH1 20-mer peptide subcutaneously with imiquimod. Profiling relied on immunoSEQ multiplex PCR, and the TCRdb table lists in-frame clones only, not all of them. Here the sample spans 58,000 or so clones, over 70% being singletons. Sequences were derived from PBMCs, sampled from a glioma patient whose treatment included an IDH1 peptide vaccine. The receptors derive from a man aged 35-49 years with glioma.

The chain employs TRBV5-4 and TRBJ1-4; D is perhaps TRBD1 (5 bases). The length of the CDR3 is 15 residues. Trimming cost V 2 bases and J 7 bases, with 15 bases left between them. Germline V gene data show CDR1 as SGHNT and CDR2 as YYREEE (reference sequence). Here the CDR3 reads CASSLNNRLGEKLFF. The CDR3 nucleotides read TGTGCCAGCAGCTTAAATAACAGGTTGGGTGAAAAACTGTTTTTT.

This clone occurred once. The chain combines TRBV29-1 with TRBJ2-7; D is unclear. Per the germline V gene, CDR1 is SQVTM and CDR2 is ANQGSEA. The germline V and J ends were trimmed by 6 bases and 3 bases, with 18 bases remaining between them. CDR3 size: 14 residues. The CDR3 nucleotides read TGCAGCGTCGGACGGTCCGGTGAAGGCTACGAGCAGTACTTC. Its protein product is CSVGRSGEGYEQYF.

Only one count was recorded for this clone. J is TRBJ2-7 and V is TRBV19; TRBD2 is a possible D gene (5 bases). Trimming left V 3 bases short and J 4 bases short, with 10 bases between. CDR1 and CDR2 from the germline V gene are LNHDA and SQIVND (reference sequence). The length of the CDR3 is 13 residues. The CDR3 coding sequence is TGTGCCAGTAGTATGAGGGAGCAGTACGAGCAGTACTTC. This encodes CASSMREQYEQYF.

The rearrangement joins TRBV4-1 to TRBJ1-5; no firm D call. The CDR3 contains 16 residues. Trimming removed 4 bases from V and 0 bases from J, with 13 bases in between. Per the germline V gene, CDR1 is MGHRA and CDR2 is YSYEKL. CDR3 protein: CASSPMVGYSNQPQHF. The DNA for the CDR3 is TGCGCCAGCAGCCCCATGGTGGGCTATAGCAATCAGCCCCAGCATTTT.

This chain connects TRBV5-1 to TRBJ2-5; D is ambiguous. Trimming removed 5 bases from V and 2 bases from J, with 4 bases in between. Germline values: CDR1 SGHRS, CDR2 YFSETQ. The CDR3 spans 11 residues. Written as DNA, the CDR3 is TGCGCCAGCAGGGAACAAGAGACCCAGTACTTC. This gives the protein CASREQETQYF.

This clone has only one observation. The V call is TRBV21-1, the J call TRBJ2-7; the DNA was not used to check the table's D call, TRBD1. TRBV21-1 is tagged as a pseudogene. The CDR3 loop spans 12 amino acids. CDR3 DNA: TGTGCCAGCAGGGACAGGTCCCACGAGCAGTACTTC. Its translation is CASRDRSHEQYF.

The chain recombines TRBV9 with TRBJ2-2; D possibly corresponds to TRBD2 (5 bases). Germline CDR1 and CDR2: SGDLS and YYNGEE. The CDR3 has 14 residues. Trimming took 3 bases from V and 6 from J, leaving 12 bases between them. For the CDR3, the DNA is TGTGCCAGCAGCGCCAGGCGAGGGCCCGGGGAGCTGTTTTTT. It encodes CASSARRGPGELFF.

This sequence joins TRBV9 and TRBJ2-7, with 8 nucleotides matching TRBD2. With V trimmed by 2 bases and J by 1 base, 5 bases remained unmatched. The V gene's germline CDR1 is SGDLS and CDR2 YYNGEE. The CDR3 covers 15 residues. The CDR3 loop reads CASSVMASGSYEQYF. The CDR3 DNA reads as TGTGCCAGCAGCGTGATGGCTAGCGGGTCCTACGAGCAGTACTTC. Together with reference TRBV9 and TRBJ2-7, the CDR3 gives the full variable domain: DSGVTQTPKHLITATGQRVTLRCSPRSGDLSVYWYQQSLDQGLQFLIQYYNGEERAKGNILERFSAQQFPDLHSELNLSSLELGDSALYFCASSVMASGSYEQYFGPGTRLTVT.

V usage is TRBV6-1 and J usage is TRBJ2-1, with 7 bases identical to TRBD1. This CDR3 is built from 20 residues. V dropped 3 bases and J dropped 0; count of bases not matched to a gene: 17. CDR1 and CDR2 from the germline V gene are MNHNS and SASEGT. The CDR3 here is CASSDIRIIGAGGSYNEQFF. The CDR3 DNA is TGTGCCAGCAGTGATATACGCATCATTGGAGCAGGGGGCTCCTACAATGAGCAGTTCTTC.